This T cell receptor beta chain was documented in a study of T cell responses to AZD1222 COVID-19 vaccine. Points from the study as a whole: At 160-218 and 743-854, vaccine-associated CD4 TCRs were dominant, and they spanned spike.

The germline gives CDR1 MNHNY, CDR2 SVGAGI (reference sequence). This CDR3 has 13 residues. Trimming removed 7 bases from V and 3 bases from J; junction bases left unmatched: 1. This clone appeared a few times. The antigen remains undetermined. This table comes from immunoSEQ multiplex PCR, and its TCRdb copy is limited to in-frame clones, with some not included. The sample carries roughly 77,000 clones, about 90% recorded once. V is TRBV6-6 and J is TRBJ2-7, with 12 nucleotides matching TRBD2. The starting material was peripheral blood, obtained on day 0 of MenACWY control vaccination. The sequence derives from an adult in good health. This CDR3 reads CASKLAGGYEQYF. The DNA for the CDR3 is TGTGCCAGCAAACTAGCGGGGGGCTACGAGCAGTACTTC.